The present TCR beta chain was sequenced within a study of shared clonotypes between healthy human individuals. Findings and limits, study-wide: Clonotypes shared by all four donors outscored non-shared clonotypes in generation probability.

This clone has a single count. Antigen: not known. This sample includes further DNA sequences coding for the same CDR3. Losses at the gene ends were 5 bases for V and 3 bases for J; bases not matched to a gene: 6. The CDR3 loop spans 15 amino acids. Germline values: CDR1 MNHEY, CDR2 SVGAGI. Genomic DNA from each subset was divided evenly over several immunoSEQ plates. The repertoire was sequenced with immunoSEQ multiplex PCR; TCRdb's copy has only in-frame clones and lacks some. The sample holds roughly 1,800,000 clones; around 96% are singletons and the top ten take 0.95% to 1.5%. In the naive CD8 group, cells lacked CD45RO and were positively selected for CCR7, so terminally differentiated effector memory CD45RA+ cells were left out.

The TCR sequence derives from a young man in good health. Sequenced input: naive CD8+ T cells sorted from blood. This chain joins TRBV6-5 and TRBJ2-3; TRBD2 matches at 9 bases. CDR3 in amino acids: CASSRREGGTDTQYF. CDR3 DNA: TGTGCCAGCAGTAGGCGGGAGGGCGGGACAGATACGCAGTATTTT.